The present entry profiles one TCR beta chain with its context. What it binds is unknown. These data originate in a study of T cell responses to AZD1222 COVID-19 vaccine. Looking at the study overall: Recipients boosted at about 4 weeks or about 12 weeks are pooled. Regarding the study as a whole: Repertoires in all cases were sampled only once the peak T cell response had passed. Among AZD1222 vaccinees, only 5 to 7 were seropositive at baseline. In a largely white British group with more females than males, clonal diversity was possibly underestimated.

Produced via immunoSEQ multiplex PCR; TCRdb's table is partial and in-frame only. Of 160,000 or so clones listed, 90% to 95% are singletons. The junction had 4 bases not matched to a gene; V was cut back by 3 bases and J by 5 bases. Germline V gene lookup returns CDR1 KGHSH and CDR2 LQKENI. This CDR3 has 15 residues. The chain has TRBV18 and TRBJ1-4, with 9 positions matching TRBD1. This TCR was recovered from an adult in good health. The sequencing here drew on peripheral blood, taken on day 0 of AZD1222 vaccination. The CDR3 spells CASSPDRGKNEKLFF. As DNA, the CDR3 is TGTGCCAGCTCACCCGACAGGGGGAAGAATGAAAAACTGTTTTTT. The whole variable domain, filled in from reference TRBV18 and TRBJ1-4, reads NAGVMQNPRHLVRRRGQEARLRCSPMKGHSHVYWYRQLPEEGLKFMVYLQKENIIDESGMPKERFSAEFPKEGPSILRIQQVVRGDSAAYFCASSPDRGKNEKLFFGSGTQLSVL.